The 20 T cell receptor beta chains given below trace back to one sample, sequenced in a study of T-cell reconstitution after alpha-beta-depleted transplantation in children. TCRbeta library preparation incorporated unique molecular identifiers. One entry per CDR3 protein results from TCRdb running MiXCR on the PCR reads. The sample includes about 200,000 distinct CDR3 sequences, 6.6% of them seen just once. The material was PBMCs, obtained before TCRalphabeta/CD19-depleted stem cell transplant. The source is a boy younger than 10 with acute lymphoblastic leukemia, due to receive a stem cell transplant.

This clonotype was counted a few times. V and J are TRBV20-1 and TRBJ2-1; D gene uncertain. This CDR3 spans 12 amino acids. Germline lookup yields CDR1 DFQATT and CDR2 SNEGSKA (reference sequence). The V end lost 6 bases, the J end lost 1 base, and 7 bases lay between the germline ends. The CDR3 region has the DNA TGCAGTGCGCCAGAGTCCTACAATGAGCAGTTCTTC. The encoded protein is CSAPESYNEQFF.

This clonotype came up many times. The V and J genes are TRBV9 and TRBJ2-7; 12 positions agree with TRBD2. J gave up 0 bases and V 4 bases, and 2 bases lay outside the gene matches. This CDR3 is built from 15 residues. Germline lookup yields CDR1 SGDLS and CDR2 YYNGEE. The CDR3 DNA reads TGTGCCAGCAGCCCGACTAGCGGGAGCTCCTACGAGCAGTACTTC. It is translated as CASSPTSGSSYEQYF.

This clonotype was observed at least ten times. V and J are TRBV28 and TRBJ2-5; 7 nucleotides match TRBD2. The junction had 8 bases not matched to a gene; V was cut back by 6 bases and J by 4 bases. The CDR3 is 14 residues long. CDR1 and CDR2 from the germline V gene are MDHEN and SYDVKM. CDR3 nucleotide sequence: TGTGCCAGCAGGCCCGGGCGGGGGAGAGAGACCCAGTACTTC. As protein: CASRPGRGRETQYF.

This clonotype was seen many times. V and J are TRBV28 and TRBJ1-4; 7 nucleotides agree with TRBD1. The J segment lost 5 bases and the V segment lost 11 bases, leaving 11 bases of the junction unmatched. The CDR3 runs 14 residues. The germline gives CDR1 MDHEN, CDR2 SYDVKM. The CDR3 protein is CASGDSTPNEKLFF. CDR3 DNA: TGTGCCTCTGGGGACAGTACGCCCAATGAAAAACTGTTTTTT.

This clonotype was observed a few times. The chain links TRBV20-1 to TRBJ2-5; a possible D gene is TRBD2 (7 bases). Between the trimmed V and J ends, which lost 5 bases and 8 bases, there was a span of 24 bases. CDR1 DFQATT and CDR2 SNEGSKA come from the germline V gene (reference sequence). This CDR3 is built from 15 residues. The CDR3 DNA is TGCAGTGCTCCTCCCTCGTCCGGGGGGCCAGATACCCAGTACTTC. Translating gives CSAPPSSGGPDTQYF.

The genes are TRBV28 and TRBJ2-1; no firm D call. V lost 2 bases, J lost 4 bases, and 9 bases lay in between. Germline V gene data show CDR1 as MDHEN and CDR2 as SYDVKM. The length of the CDR3 is 14 residues. CDR3 sequence reads: CASSLPQSYNEQFF. For the CDR3, the DNA is TGTGCCAGCAGTTTACCCCAGTCGTACAATGAGCAGTTCTTC.

This chain connects TRBV2 to TRBJ2-1, with 7 positions matching TRBD2. CDR1 and CDR2 (germline): SNHLY, FYNNEI. CDR3 length equals 13 residues. V lost 8 bases, J lost 6 bases, and 7 bases stayed unmatched. In DNA form, the CDR3 reads TGTGCCAGCTTGACTAGCACGGGCAATGAGCAGTTCTTC. This sequence encodes CASLTSTGNEQFF. The whole variable domain, remainder taken from reference TRBV2 and TRBJ2-1, is EPEVTQTPSHQVTQMGQEVILRCVPISNHLYFYWYRQILGQKVEFLVSFYNNEISEKSEIFDDQFSVERPDGSNFTLKIRSTKLEDSAMYFCASLTSTGNEQFFGPGTRLTVL.

The CDR3 sequence is CASSREGGTQYF. DNA for the CDR3: TGCGCCAGCAGCCGCGAAGGGGGTACGCAGTATTTT. This rearrangement joins TRBV10-2 to TRBJ2-3; maybe TRBD1 (6 bases). The V end was cut by 6 bases, the J end by 8 bases, with 12 bases between. Germline loops: CDR1 WSHSY, CDR2 SAAADI. The CDR3 loop spans 12 amino acids.

This clonotype showed up many times. The chain couples TRBV6-2 or TRBV6-3 to TRBJ2-1; a weak D match, TRBD1 (5 bases). CDR3 length: 15 residues. Germline lookup yields CDR1 MNHEY and CDR2 SVGEGT. V was clipped by 7 bases and J by 6 bases, with 19 bases between them. CDR3 region: CASTQRAGIGNEQFF. The CDR3 DNA reads as TGTGCCAGCACTCAACGGGCAGGGATCGGCAATGAGCAGTTCTTC.

This clonotype was counted at least ten times. This chain links TRBV5-1 with TRBJ2-1; D is unresolved. V was pared by 0 bases and J by 2 bases, with 9 bases between. Germline CDR1 and CDR2: SGHRS and YFSETQ. The CDR3 is 15 residues long. Written as DNA, the CDR3 is TGCGCCAGCAGCTTGGCACGCCTGACCTACAATGAGCAGTTCTTC. This translates into CASSLARLTYNEQFF.

The chain employs TRBV5-6 and TRBJ2-2; no firm D call. Germline V gene data show CDR1 as SGHDT and CDR2 as YYEEEE. With 4 bases removed from V and 3 bases from J, the gap between germline ends came to 13 bases. There are 15 residues in the CDR3. CDR3 sequence: CASSRPPGHTGELFF. The CDR3 bases are TGTGCCAGCAGCCGTCCGCCTGGGCACACCGGGGAGCTGTTTTTT.

This clonotype occurred many times. This chain links TRBV5-1 with TRBJ2-7; 10 bases align to TRBD1. J lost 4 bases, V lost 0 bases, and 4 bases had no gene match. The CDR3 runs to 15 residues. The germline gives CDR1 SGHRS, CDR2 YFSETQ. The CDR3 nucleotides read TGCGCCAGCAGCTTGGCCCGGGACAGGGGATACGAGCAGTACTTC. This sequence encodes CASSLARDRGYEQYF. The full variable domain, with the rest looked up from reference TRBV5-1 and TRBJ2-7, is KAGVTQTPRYLIKTRGQQVTLSCSPISGHRSVSWYQQTPGQGLQFLFEYFSETQRNKGNFPGRFSGRQFSNSRSEMNVSTLELGDSALYLCASSLARDRGYEQYFGPGTRLTVT.

The chain uses TRBV6-2 or TRBV6-3 and TRBJ2-7; D gene ambiguous. V was trimmed by 8 bases and J by 2 bases, leaving 13 bases between them. Germline CDR1 MNHEY, CDR2 SVGEGT. The CDR3 spans 13 residues. The CDR3 loop reads CASASDGTYEQYF. CDR3 nucleotides: TGTGCCAGCGCATCGGACGGAACCTACGAGCAGTACTTC.

The sample holds many counts of this clonotype. The chain uses TRBV29-1 and TRBJ2-1; D gene unclear. Trimming stripped 4 bases from V and 7 bases from J, with 14 bases between. Per the germline V gene, CDR1 is SQVTM and CDR2 is ANQGSEA. CDR3 length equals 13 residues. The CDR3 spells CSVVPASRNEQFF. CDR3 DNA sequence: TGCAGCGTTGTCCCTGCGTCTCGAAATGAGCAGTTCTTC.

Ten or more counts support this clonotype. This chain joins TRBV20-1 and TRBJ1-5; D is possibly TRBD1 (6 bases). Per the germline V gene, CDR1 is DFQATT and CDR2 is SNEGSKA (reference sequence). The CDR3 totals 15 residues. V lost 4 bases and J lost 1, with 14 bases in between. The CDR3 region has the DNA TGCAGTGCTATTAGAATAGGGGGGAGCAATCAGCCCCAGCATTTT. Its translation is CSAIRIGGSNQPQHF.

V is TRBV12-3 or TRBV12-4 and J is TRBJ1-2, with 9 nucleotides matching TRBD1. CDR3 length: 13 amino acids. V was clipped by 3 bases and J by 8 bases; unmatched bases: 4. CDR3 nucleotides: TGTGCCAGCAGTTTTGGGACAGGGCGAGGCTACACCTTC. Its protein product is CASSFGTGRGYTF.

This clonotype occurred many times. CDR3 DNA sequence: TGCAGTGCTAGAGATTTAGGGGGTGCTAATGAAAAACTGTTTTTT. Its translation is CSARDLGGANEKLFF. V and J are TRBV20-1 and TRBJ1-4; TRBD1 might be the D (6 bases). Trimming took 0 bases from V and 3 from J, leaving 11 bases between them. CDR1 and CDR2 from the germline V gene are DFQATT and SNEGSKA (reference sequence). This CDR3 spans 15 amino acids.

This clonotype was counted only a few times. The rearrangement links TRBV11-2 to TRBJ2-4; 11 bases agree with TRBD2. The CDR3 has 16 residues. Unmatched junction bases numbered 11, after V lost 4 bases and J lost 9 bases. Germline loops: CDR1 SGHAT, CDR2 FQNNGV. The CDR3 loop is CASSSLSGGDFLIQYF. The CDR3 DNA follows: TGTGCCAGCAGCTCCCTTAGCGGGGGGGATTTTCTCATTCAGTACTTC.

This clonotype was seen only a few times. This sequence joins TRBV19 and TRBJ2-6; TRBD1 or TRBD2 may be the D gene (5 bases each). V lost 1 base, J lost 0 bases, and 16 bases lay in between. Germline V gives CDR1 LNHDA, CDR2 SQIVND (reference sequence). The CDR3 has 19 amino acids. The CDR3 loop is CASSIGTGRPPSGANVLTF. The DNA for the CDR3 is TGTGCCAGTAGTATAGGCACGGGACGGCCACCCTCTGGGGCCAACGTCCTGACTTTC.

This clonotype was counted at least ten times. The chain carries TRBV24-1 and TRBJ1-5; possible D gene TRBD1, 5 bases. From germline, CDR1 is KGHDR and CDR2 SFDVKD. Trimming removed 6 bases from V and 4 bases from J, with 15 bases in between. The CDR3 consists of 15 residues. The CDR3 DNA follows: TGTGCCACCAGTACAAGGACACCGATGAATCAGCCCCAGCATTTT. This codes for CATSTRTPMNQPQHF.